Following are 9 T cell receptor beta chains from one sample sequenced in a study of T cell responses to AZD1222 COVID-19 vaccine (dated by TCRdb to the early 2020s). The library was built by means of the immunoSEQ multiplex PCR assay. TCRdb mirrors the immuneACCESS table, restricted to in-frame sequences. Some clones are absent from its copies; in checked studies, under half trace to an unresolved V gene, and the reason for the others is unknown. In this sample the table shows 150,000 or so clones, about 92% of which occur a single time. Clones ranked in the top ten supply about 2.5% of the sample. The label giving this sample's time point can be read as: baseline before first vaccination. The specimen was peripheral blood, collected on day 0 of AZD1222 vaccination. The receptors stem from an adult in good health.

The rearrangement uses TRBV9 and TRBJ1-6; possibly TRBD1 for D (5 bases). Per germline, CDR1 SGDLS and CDR2 YYNGEE. The CDR3 extends over 14 amino acids. V was shortened by 5 bases and J by 5 bases, with 11 bases between the two germline ends. This CDR3 reads CASSGGTNNSPLHF. The CDR3 coding sequence is TGTGCCAGCAGTGGCGGGACTAATAATTCACCCCTCCACTTT.

The V gene is TRBV4-1, the J gene TRBJ1-4, with D tentatively TRBD1 (5 bases). This CDR3 has 16 amino acids. The V end was cut by 4 bases, the J end by 8 bases, with 20 bases between. Germline values: CDR1 MGHRA, CDR2 YSYEKL. CDR3 in amino acids: CASSRLPDLRDEKLFF. The DNA of the CDR3 is TGCGCCAGCAGCCGCCTACCGGATCTTAGGGACGAAAAACTGTTTTTT.

The rearrangement uses TRBV24-1 and TRBJ2-5; 7 bases line up with TRBD2. With 9 bases clipped from V and 5 bases from J, the junction kept 14 bases outside the gene matches. Germline loops: CDR1 KGHDR, CDR2 SFDVKD. The CDR3 runs to 15 residues. The chain's CDR3 is CATADRGSRGETQYF. In DNA form, the CDR3 reads TGTGCCACCGCCGATCGCGGGAGTCGCGGTGAGACCCAGTACTTC.

J is TRBJ2-2 and V is TRBV5-4, with D perhaps TRBD2 (5 bases). Germline V lookup: CDR1 SGHNT, CDR2 YYREEE (reference sequence). V shed 5 bases and J shed 5 bases, with 13 bases lying between them. The CDR3 consists of 14 residues. The CDR3 sequence: CASRDVTKTGELFF. CDR3 DNA: TGTGCCAGCAGGGATGTGACTAAGACCGGGGAGCTGTTTTTT.

The CDR3 here is CASSPDRADTQYF. DNA for the CDR3: TGCGCCAGCAGCCCCGACAGGGCAGATACGCAGTATTTT. The V and J genes are TRBV5-1 and TRBJ2-3, with 7 nucleotides matching TRBD1. This CDR3 has 13 residues. The trim removed 4 bases at V and 4 bases at J, leaving 3 bases unmatched. Germline CDR1 is SGHRS and CDR2 is YFSETQ. The full variable domain, in which reference TRBV5-1 and TRBJ2-3 provide the parts outside the CDR3, is KAGVTQTPRYLIKTRGQQVTLSCSPISGHRSVSWYQQTPGQGLQFLFEYFSETQRNKGNFPGRFSGRQFSNSRSEMNVSTLELGDSALYLCASSPDRADTQYFGPGTRLTVL.

The chain combines TRBV5-1 with TRBJ2-2, with D possibly TRBD1 on 7 matching bases. This CDR3 contains 15 residues. The germline V gene has CDR1 SGHRS and CDR2 YFSETQ. The germline V and J ends were trimmed by 6 bases and 2 bases, with 14 bases remaining between them. This CDR3 is CASTLRGDNTGELFF. As DNA, the CDR3 is TGCGCCAGCACCCTCAGGGGGGACAACACCGGGGAGCTGTTTTTT.

V is TRBV28 and J is TRBJ2-3, with TRBD2 matching over 8 bases. The CDR3 has 15 amino acids. Germline lookup yields CDR1 MDHEN and CDR2 SYDVKM. The junction had 8 bases not matched to a gene; V was cut back by 5 bases and J by 4 bases. CDR3: CASSTSGGRADTQYF. CDR3 bases: TGTGCCAGCAGTACTAGCGGAGGCCGGGCAGATACGCAGTATTTT.

The CDR3 protein is CASSPGGSYEQYF. CDR3 DNA: TGTGCCAGCAGTCCCGGGGGCTCCTACGAGCAGTACTTC. J is TRBJ2-7 and V is TRBV6-2 or TRBV6-3; tentatively, D is TRBD2 (6 bases). The germline gives CDR1 MNHEY, CDR2 SVGEGT. This CDR3 spans 13 amino acids. V lost 5 bases and J 0 bases, leaving 8 bases between the germline ends.

V and J are TRBV7-8 and TRBJ1-3; 8 bases line up with TRBD1. This CDR3 is 18 amino acids long. J was trimmed by 0 bases and V by 1 base; bases with no gene match: 8. Germline loops: CDR1 SGHVS, CDR2 FQNEAQ. CDR3 in amino acids: CASSLVGTGTTSGNTIYF. In DNA form, the CDR3 reads TGTGCCAGCAGCTTAGTGGGGACAGGTACCACCTCTGGAAACACCATATATTTT.